These 15 T cell receptor beta chains were sequenced from one sample in a study of T cell repertoires in cytomegalovirus infection. One entry per CDR3 protein results from TCRdb running MiXCR on the reads. The sample lists about 310,000 distinct CDR3 sequences, about a sixth seen once, with 12% in the top ten. The source material was PBMCs. The receptors were gathered from a human donor in good health (CMV status not recorded). Some clones in this sample may be carry-over from other donors' samples.

There are many counts of this clonotype. The chain carries TRBV7-2 and TRBJ1-5; 11 nucleotides agree with TRBD1. The ends lost 5 bases at V and 7 bases at J; junction bases unmatched: 7. CDR1 and CDR2 from the germline V gene are SGHTA and FQGNSA. The CDR3 is 15 residues long. This CDR3 is CASSLGQGAGQPQHF. The CDR3 DNA follows: TGTGCCAGCAGCCTCGGACAGGGGGCAGGGCAGCCCCAGCATTTT.

There are a few counts of this clonotype. The chain recombines TRBV7-9 with TRBJ2-5; D perhaps matches TRBD1 (6 bases). From germline, CDR1 is SEHNR and CDR2 FQNEAQ (reference sequence). The CDR3 has 14 amino acids. The V and J ends lost 5 bases and 4 bases respectively, with 14 bases between them. The CDR3 nucleotides are TGTGCCAGCAGCCAAAATACAGGGCGAGAGACCCAGTACTTC. This gives the protein CASSQNTGRETQYF. Filled out from reference TRBV7-9 and TRBJ2-5, the complete variable domain reads DTGVSQNPRHKITKRGQNVTFRCDPISEHNRLYWYRQTLGQGPEFLTYFQNEAQLEKSRLLSDRFSAERPKGSFSTLEIQRTEQGDSAMYLCASSQNTGRETQYFGPGTRLLVL.

The chain recombines TRBV20-1 with TRBJ2-1; 8 bases agree with TRBD2. After removal of 1 base from V and 2 bases from J, the junction contained 4 bases not matched to a gene. The CDR3 length is 15 residues. Germline V gives CDR1 DFQATT, CDR2 SNEGSKA (reference sequence). CDR3 residues: CSARGTSGPYNEQFF. The CDR3 region has the DNA TGCAGTGCTAGAGGAACTAGCGGCCCCTACAATGAGCAGTTCTTC.

This clonotype was counted only a few times. The CDR3: CASGPSNTEAFF. In DNA form, the CDR3 reads TGTGCCAGTGGCCCATCGAACACTGAAGCTTTCTTT. The chain combines TRBV12-3 or TRBV12-4 with TRBJ1-1, with no clear D. Trimming took 9 bases from V and 1 from J, leaving 9 bases between them. The CDR3 is made up of 12 amino acids.

This clonotype was seen repeatedly, ten times or more. This chain links TRBV7-2 with TRBJ2-5, with 7 nucleotides matching TRBD2. The CDR3 is 16 amino acids. The V gene's germline CDR1 is SGHTA and CDR2 FQGNSA. Trimming cost V 6 bases and J 1 base; bases outside gene matches: 11. The CDR3 region is CASSQNSAGTQETQYF. CDR3 bases: TGTGCCAGCAGTCAGAACTCAGCGGGAACCCAAGAGACCCAGTACTTC.

Many counts were recorded for this clonotype. CDR3 coding DNA: TGTGCCAGCAGCTTAGACCCCTTTGGCCGAGCGGGGGACCCCACAGATACGCAGTATTTT. Translated: CASSLDPFGRAGDPTDTQYF. The chain links TRBV7-8 to TRBJ2-3; 8 bases match TRBD2. The CDR3 has 20 residues. CDR1 is SGHVS, CDR2 FQNEAQ, per germline. Trimming at V came to 1 base and at J to 2 bases, leaving 17 bases not matched to a gene.

A few counts support this clonotype. The rearrangement links TRBV28 to TRBJ1-4; 7 nucleotides line up with TRBD1. Looked up from germline, CDR1 is MDHEN and CDR2 is SYDVKM. Germline trimming cut 8 bases from V and 4 bases from J; bases unmatched to any gene: 10. This CDR3 spans 15 amino acids. The CDR3 protein is CASLVRTGNNEKLFF. The CDR3, as DNA: TGTGCCAGCCTAGTTCGGACAGGAAATAATGAAAAACTGTTTTTT.

This clonotype was found many times. Germline and junction disagree at one end, which may indicate a read error. V usage is TRBV7-7 and J usage is TRBJ2-3, with TRBD1 as a possible D gene (6 bases). The CDR3 runs to 15 residues. Germline V CDR1 and CDR2: SSHAT, FNYEAQ (reference sequence). The CDR3 sequence is CASSWTDDPTDTQYF. The CDR3 DNA reads as TGTGCTAGCAGCTGGACAGACGATCCCACAGATACGCAGTATTTT. Drawing the rest from reference TRBV7-7 and TRBJ2-3, the complete variable domain is GAGVSQSPRYKVTKRGQDVTLRCDPISSHATLYWYQQALGQGPEFLTYFNYEAQPDKSGLPSDRFSAERPEGSISTLTIQRTEQRDSAMYRCASSWTDDPTDTQYFGPGTRLTVL.

The V gene is TRBV2, the J gene TRBJ1-2; no definite D call. Trimming pared 4 bases from V and 6 bases from J, leaving 6 bases between. Germline CDR1 SNHLY, CDR2 FYNNEI. This CDR3 region has 11 residues. CDR3: CASSVSNGYTF. In DNA form, the CDR3 reads TGTGCCAGCAGTGTTTCGAATGGCTACACCTTC.

This rearrangement joins TRBV6-5 to TRBJ2-1; 8 bases agree with TRBD1. The CDR3 covers 15 residues. Germline lookup yields CDR1 MNHEY and CDR2 SVGAGI. The V segment lost 7 bases and the J segment 6 bases; nucleotides outside the gene matches: 11. CDR3 nucleotides: TGTGCCAGCACCCTTGACAGGGGACTTGCCAATGAGCAGTTCTTC. The encoded protein is CASTLDRGLANEQFF.

This clonotype was detected only a few times. V and J are TRBV27 and TRBJ2-1; D not resolved. Germline CDR1 and CDR2: MNHEY and SMNVEV (reference sequence). This CDR3 region has 14 residues. With 1 base removed from V and 5 bases from J, the gap between germline ends came to 9 bases. Here the CDR3 reads CASSLFSANNEQFF. DNA of the CDR3: TGTGCCAGCAGTTTATTTTCCGCAAACAATGAGCAGTTCTTC.

The chain couples TRBV20-1 to TRBJ1-5; 7 bases are a match to TRBD1. With V trimmed by 5 bases and J by 5 bases, 9 bases remained unmatched. CDR3 size: 14 residues. CDR1 is DFQATT and CDR2 is SNEGSKA in the germline V gene (reference sequence). CDR3 region: CSAQAGTEDQPQHF. Here the CDR3 DNA reads TGCAGTGCTCAGGCCGGGACAGAAGATCAGCCCCAGCATTTT.

This rearrangement joins TRBV10-3 to TRBJ2-7; a weak D match, TRBD1 (7 bases). Germline CDR1 and CDR2: ENHRY and SYGVKD. The CDR3 totals 14 residues. Trimming cost V 3 bases and J 4 bases, with 13 bases left between them. This CDR3 is CAISEGQGGYEQYF. CDR3 bases: TGTGCCATCAGTGAAGGTCAGGGGGGATACGAGCAGTACTTC.

This clonotype showed up just a few times. The chain couples TRBV5-1 to TRBJ2-3; 7 bases are shared with TRBD1. The CDR3 extends over 14 amino acids. The junction had 3 bases not matched to a gene; V was cut back by 1 base and J by 4 bases. Germline values: CDR1 SGHRS, CDR2 YFSETQ. The CDR3 region is CASSLTGAADTQYF. For the CDR3, the DNA is TGCGCCAGCAGCTTGACAGGGGCGGCAGATACGCAGTATTTT.

Many counts were recorded for this clonotype. J is TRBJ2-2 and V is TRBV4-2; D not certain. The CDR3 is 15 amino acids. Germline V CDR1 and CDR2: LGHNA, YNFKEQ. The V gene lost 3 bases and the J gene lost 1 base, with 9 bases spanning the gap. The chain's CDR3 is CASSQAPLNTGELFF. The CDR3, as DNA: TGTGCCAGCAGCCAGGCCCCCTTGAACACCGGGGAGCTGTTTTTT.